The T cell receptor beta chain under discussion was sequenced for a study of CD8+ T cells in alopecia areata. Study-level background: Once tofacitinib had been taken for 6 to 18 months, 6 months off drug followed.

V lost 6 bases, J lost 2 bases, and 7 bases stayed unmatched. Per the germline V gene, CDR1 is MRHNA and CDR2 is SNTAGT. This CDR3 comprises 15 residues. Following extraction, RNA underwent reverse transcription to cDNA, which served as the sequencing template. Generated by immunoSEQ multiplex PCR, the TCRdb table keeps only in-frame clones and is missing some. The table has some 200,000 clones, 59% seen once. This TCR was recovered from a human donor with alopecia areata. Specimen: CD4+ T cells sorted from blood, collected at week 0. The chain carries TRBV6-4 and TRBJ1-2, with 9 bases lining up with TRBD1. The CDR3 loop is CASSPGQGINYGYTF. DNA for the CDR3: TGTGCCAGCAGCCCCGGACAGGGGATAAACTATGGCTACACCTTC.